Presented here are 32 T cell receptor beta chains from one specimen sequenced in a study of PD-1 blockade in classical Hodgkin lymphoma. With no exception, relapse followed autologous stem cell transplantation in all patients, and brentuximab vedotin exposure varied. The protocol was immunoSEQ multiplex PCR, while the TCRdb copy is restricted to in-frame clones and leaves out a portion. The table shows about 58,000 clones, with about 91% occurring only once. Material: peripheral blood mononuclear cells (PBMCs), obtained before the second cycle of nivolumab. These receptor sequences come from a human donor with classical Hodgkin lymphoma.

The rearrangement uses TRBV6-1 and TRBJ2-7; TRBD1 aligns across 11 bases. This CDR3 is built from 15 residues. V lost 6 bases and J lost 1; bases outside the gene matches: 5. CDR1 and CDR2 (germline): MNHNS, SASEGT. CDR3 in amino acids: CASRVGTGGSYEQYF. The DNA of the CDR3 is TGTGCCAGCAGAGTGGGGACAGGGGGGTCCTACGAGCAGTACTTC.

V gene TRBV19 combines with J gene TRBJ1-4; no definite D call. The germline gives CDR1 LNHDA, CDR2 SQIVND (reference sequence). Deletions cut 3 bases from V and 4 bases from J, with 12 bases between. The CDR3 loop spans 15 amino acids. CDR3 nucleotide sequence: TGTGCCAGTAGTATTTATTTTGGAGTTAATGAAAAACTGTTTTTT. Its protein product is CASSIYFGVNEKLFF.

The chain joins TRBV13 to TRBJ2-2; 15 bases agree with TRBD2. Per the germline V gene, CDR1 is PRHDT and CDR2 is FYEKMQ (reference sequence). The CDR3 length is 18 residues. After removal of 5 bases from V and 6 bases from J, the junction contained 10 bases not matched to a gene. The CDR3 reads CASSATGTSGRRAGELFF. The CDR3, as DNA: TGTGCCAGCAGCGCAACCGGGACTAGCGGGAGGCGGGCCGGGGAGCTGTTTTTT.

The chain employs TRBV7-6 and TRBJ2-7; D call uncertain. The CDR3 covers 13 residues. V dropped 1 base and J dropped 3 bases, with 7 bases sitting between them. Germline CDR1 reads SGHVS; CDR2 reads FNYEAQ. CDR3 nucleotides: TGTGCCAGCAGCTTAGGTGCCAGCTACGAGCAGTACTTC. Protein: CASSLGASYEQYF.

This chain joins TRBV5-3 and TRBJ2-2, with unresolved D. TRBV5-3 is marked as an open reading frame, function uncertain. The germline V and J ends were trimmed by 4 bases and 5 bases, with 9 bases remaining between them. The CDR3 runs 13 residues. The DNA of the CDR3 is TGTGCCAGAAGCACCGACATAACCGGGGAGCTGTTTTTT. Translation: CARSTDITGELFF.

This clone has just a few counts. The V gene is TRBV21-1, the J gene TRBJ2-7. TRBV21-1 is marked as a pseudogene. The CDR3 is 10 amino acids. The CDR3 is CATQGPEQYF. CDR3 DNA: TGTGCCACCCAGGGACCGGAGCAGTACTTC.

The rearrangement joins TRBV7-3 to TRBJ2-7; TRBD2 matches 10 bases. Germline CDR1 and CDR2: SGHTA and FQGTGA. V trimming: 4 bases; J trimming: 3 bases; junction bases outside the gene matches: 3. The CDR3 contains 14 residues. As DNA, the CDR3 is TGTGCCAGCAGCTCTCTAGCGGGGGACTACGAGCAGTACTTC. It is translated as CASSSLAGDYEQYF.

J is TRBJ2-7 and V is TRBV27; 8 nucleotides line up with TRBD2. The CDR3 spans 19 residues. In germline, CDR1 is MNHEY, CDR2 SMNVEV (reference sequence). V was pared by 1 base and J by 4 bases, with 18 bases of the junction left unmatched. The CDR3 protein is CASSLFGYDTGGPGYEQYF. DNA for the CDR3: TGTGCCAGCAGTTTATTTGGCTACGATACGGGAGGGCCGGGGTACGAGCAGTACTTC.

This clone was picked up one time. This rearrangement joins TRBV15 to TRBJ1-1, with D possibly being TRBD1 (5 bases). Trimming cost V 5 bases and J 4 bases, with 17 bases left between them. CDR3 length equals 15 residues. Germline V lookup: CDR1 LNHNV, CDR2 YYDKDF (reference sequence). The CDR3 region has the DNA TGTGCCACCAGCCAAGGATGGGGGTCCGGCACTGAAGCTTTCTTT. Translated: CATSQGWGSGTEAFF.

V is TRBV30 and J is TRBJ2-2, with 14 positions matching TRBD2. This CDR3 spans 17 amino acids. V gave up 3 bases and J gave up 8 bases; unmatched junction bases: 11. CDR1 and CDR2 from the germline V gene are GTSNPN and SVGIG (reference sequence). The CDR3 region has the DNA TGTGCCTGGAGAATGACCGGGACTAGCGGGAGTAGGGGGGAGCTGTTTTTT. Protein sequence: CAWRMTGTSGSRGELFF.

J is TRBJ2-7 and V is TRBV28, with D perhaps TRBD2 (6 bases). Germline-derived CDR1 and CDR2 are MDHEN and SYDVKM. This CDR3 is built from 14 residues. V dropped 6 bases and J dropped 0 bases, with 12 bases sitting between them. The CDR3: CASSPGGSSYEQYF. DNA for the CDR3: TGTGCCAGCAGCCCTGGGGGGAGCTCCTACGAGCAGTACTTC. Drawing the rest from reference TRBV28 and TRBJ2-7, the complete variable domain is DVKVTQSSRYLVKRTGEKVFLECVQDMDHENMFWYRQDPGLGLRLIYFSYDVKMKEKGDIPEGYSVSREKKERFSLILESASTNQTSMYLCASSPGGSSYEQYFGPGTRLTVT.

This chain joins TRBV10-1 and TRBJ2-7; D gene ambiguous. Germline values: CDR1 WNHNN, CDR2 SYGVQD (reference sequence). The CDR3 has 13 amino acids. Trimming pared 7 bases from V and 2 bases from J, leaving 12 bases between. The CDR3 coding sequence is TGCGCCAGCAAGAACCCGACACCCTACGAGCAGTACTTC. It yields the protein CASKNPTPYEQYF.

The CDR3 DNA is TGTGCCAGCAGCTTAAGTCCCGGACGCGCGGGGGATACGCAGTATTTT. This sequence encodes CASSLSPGRAGDTQYF. The chain links TRBV7-8 to TRBJ2-3, with a possible D match to TRBD2 (6 bases). The CDR3 covers 16 residues. Per the germline V gene, CDR1 is SGHVS and CDR2 is FQNEAQ. V lost 2 bases and J 6 bases, leaving 18 bases between the germline ends.

The chain carries TRBV5-1 and TRBJ2-5, with D hard to call. Germline CDR1 reads SGHRS; CDR2 reads YFSETQ. Trimming left V 2 bases short and J 1 base short, with 9 bases between. The CDR3 runs 14 residues. The CDR3 DNA sequence: TGCGCCAGCAGCTTCGCTTCGGGCCAAGAGACCCAGTACTTC. Residues: CASSFASGQETQYF. Variable domain in full (rest from reference TRBV5-1 and TRBJ2-5): KAGVTQTPRYLIKTRGQQVTLSCSPISGHRSVSWYQQTPGQGLQFLFEYFSETQRNKGNFPGRFSGRQFSNSRSEMNVSTLELGDSALYLCASSFASGQETQYFGPGTRLLVL.

CDR3 in amino acids: CASSPPGVARNDGGHEQYF. The CDR3 DNA sequence: TGTGCCAGCAGCCCCCCAGGGGTAGCGAGAAACGACGGAGGCCACGAGCAGTACTTC. This chain connects TRBV4-2 to TRBJ2-7, with a tentative D call TRBD1 (6 bases). Germline-derived CDR1 and CDR2 are LGHNA and YNFKEQ. Trimming stripped 4 bases from V and 5 bases from J, with 30 bases between. CDR3 length: 19 amino acids.

J is TRBJ2-2 and V is TRBV7-2; D is perhaps TRBD2 (5 bases). The CDR3 sequence is 17 residues long. The germline CDR1 and CDR2 sequences are SGHTA and FQGNSA. V lost 1 base to trimming and J lost 4 bases, with 16 bases between them. CDR3 protein: CASSLGVEALSTGELFF. The CDR3 nucleotides read TGTGCCAGCAGCTTAGGGGTGGAGGCCCTGAGCACCGGGGAGCTGTTTTTT.

This rearrangement joins TRBV19 to TRBJ1-2; no clear D gene. There are 15 residues in the CDR3. The V gene lost 0 bases and the J gene lost 7 bases, with 15 bases spanning the gap. Germline CDR1 LNHDA, CDR2 SQIVND (reference sequence). The CDR3 region is CASSIDRFLVRGYTF. DNA for the CDR3: TGTGCCAGTAGTATAGATCGTTTTTTGGTTCGTGGCTACACCTTC. The variable domain in full, with the rest retrieved from reference TRBV19 and TRBJ1-2, is DGGITQSPKYLFRKEGQNVTLSCEQNLNHDAMYWYRQDPGQGLRLIYYSQIVNDFQKGDIAEGYSVSREKKESFPLTVTSAQKNPTAFYLCASSIDRFLVRGYTFGSGTRLTVV.

The rearrangement uses TRBV27 and TRBJ1-2; TRBD1 might be the D (6 bases). V lost 2 bases and J 4 bases, leaving 14 bases between the germline ends. Per the germline V gene, CDR1 is MNHEY and CDR2 is SMNVEV (reference sequence). The CDR3 runs 15 residues. DNA for the CDR3: TGTGCCAGCAGTTTAGCGGGGGGCGCGGTCTATGGCTACACCTTC. Its protein is CASSLAGGAVYGYTF.

V is TRBV11-2 and J is TRBJ2-7, with D unresolved. Germline loops: CDR1 SGHAT, CDR2 FQNNGV. CDR3 size: 13 residues. V dropped 0 bases and J dropped 3 bases, with 6 bases sitting between them. CDR3 protein: CASSLDPGYEQYF. The DNA of the CDR3 is TGTGCCAGCAGCTTAGATCCAGGCTACGAGCAGTACTTC.

About this clone: One junction end does not reproduce the germline sequence, and a read error may be involved. The sample contains more than one DNA sequence encoding this CDR3. The chain recombines TRBV27 with TRBJ2-3; D gene uncertain. This CDR3 is built from 15 residues. Germline V CDR1 and CDR2: MNHEY, SMNVEV (reference sequence). CDR3 nucleotides: TGTGCTAGCAGTTTATCGATGTCAGGCGGATATACGCAGTATTTT. This sequence encodes CASSLSMSGGYTQYF.

This clone was detected once. V and J are TRBV29-1 and TRBJ1-1; 9 bases align to TRBD1. CDR3 length: 14 residues. Germline V gene sequence: CDR1 SQVTM, CDR2 ANQGSEA. The ends lost 6 bases at V and 5 bases at J; junction bases unmatched: 10. The CDR3 DNA reads as TGCAGCGTCCTACAGGGGGCACAGGGTACTGAAGCTTTCTTT. Translation: CSVLQGAQGTEAFF.

The chain joins TRBV4-1 to TRBJ2-7; D gene uncertain. Germline V gene data show CDR1 as MGHRA and CDR2 as YSYEKL. Trimming removed 0 bases at V and 4 bases at J, with 10 bases between. The CDR3 sequence is 14 residues long. The CDR3 sequence is CASSQESGYYEQYF. CDR3 coding DNA: TGCGCCAGCAGCCAAGAATCGGGCTATTACGAGCAGTACTTC.

The chain has TRBV30 and TRBJ1-1; no firm D call. V gave up 5 bases and J gave up 7 bases, with 14 bases separating them. This CDR3 contains 12 residues. CDR1 and CDR2 (germline): GTSNPN, SVGIG (reference sequence). CDR3 DNA: TGTGCCTGGGCGGAAGGGCGGCGTGAAGCTTTCTTT. Translated: CAWAEGRREAFF. Full variable domain (missing parts from reference TRBV30 and TRBJ1-1): SQTIHQWPATLVQPVGSPLSLECTVEGTSNPNLYWYRQAAGRGLQLLFYSVGIGQISSEVPQNLSASRPQDRQFILSSKKLLLSDSGFYLCAWAEGRREAFFGQGTRLTVV.

This clone was observed once. The rearrangement joins TRBV9 to TRBJ2-7; 7 nucleotides line up with TRBD1. The germline CDR1 and CDR2 sequences are SGDLS and YYNGEE. The CDR3 extends over 14 amino acids. Germline trimming cut 3 bases from V and 3 bases from J; bases unmatched to any gene: 6. As DNA, the CDR3 is TGTGCCAGCAGCGATGGACAGGCCGACTACGAGCAGTACTTC. Its protein is CASSDGQADYEQYF.

The V gene is TRBV4-1, the J gene TRBJ1-1; perhaps TRBD1 as D (6 bases). Trimming stripped 4 bases from V and 6 bases from J, with 15 bases between. Germline CDR1 reads MGHRA; CDR2 reads YSYEKL. This CDR3 is 14 amino acids long. CDR3: CASSLGEGGPEAFF. The CDR3 bases are TGCGCCAGCAGCCTCGGGGAGGGGGGTCCTGAAGCTTTCTTT.

The V gene is TRBV5-1, the J gene TRBJ1-2; 12 bases align to TRBD1. V shed 3 bases, J shed 7 bases, and the junction held 7 bases outside the gene matches. CDR3 length: 15 amino acids. The germline gives CDR1 SGHRS, CDR2 YFSETQ. The CDR3 DNA is TGCGCCAGCAGCTCGGGGACAGGGGGCTTCGCTGGCTACACCTTC. This encodes CASSSGTGGFAGYTF.

This chain links TRBV5-5 with TRBJ2-5; TRBD1 or TRBD2 may be the D gene (5 bases each). Germline CDR1 is SGHKS and CDR2 is YYEKEE (reference sequence). The V gene lost 3 bases and the J gene lost 7 bases, with 10 bases spanning the gap. This CDR3 spans 12 amino acids. The CDR3 bases are TGTGCCAGCAGCTCAATTGGGGGGACCCAGTACTTC. Protein product: CASSSIGGTQYF.

The rearrangement links TRBV7-2 to TRBJ2-7, with 9 bases aligning to TRBD2. CDR1 SGHTA and CDR2 FQGNSA come from the germline V gene. CDR3 size: 15 residues. V lost 1 base and J lost 9; bases outside the gene matches: 10. This CDR3 reads CASSLESGGRVAQYF. CDR3 nucleotides: TGTGCCAGCAGCTTAGAGAGCGGCGGGAGGGTCGCGCAGTACTTC.

The chain uses TRBV21-1 and TRBJ2-1; the table gives TRBD2 as D, unverified against the DNA. TRBV21-1 is deemed a pseudogene. The CDR3 contains 15 residues. The CDR3 sequence is CASSHTSGEYNEQFF. CDR3 sequence (DNA): TGTGCCAGCAGCCACACTAGCGGGGAATACAATGAGCAGTTCTTC.

The V and J genes are TRBV4-3 and TRBJ2-5; no reliable D call. The CDR3 has 17 amino acids. V lost 0 bases and J 0 bases, leaving 14 bases between the germline ends. Germline V gives CDR1 LGHNA, CDR2 YSLEER. CDR3 sequence (DNA): TGCGCCAGCAGCCAAGACCTAACTATGGATCACCAAGAGACCCAGTACTTC. As protein: CASSQDLTMDHQETQYF.

This clone came up once. This sequence joins TRBV29-1 and TRBJ1-3; 7 positions match TRBD1. The CDR3 sequence is 17 residues long. V shed 7 bases, J shed 0 bases, and the junction held 15 bases outside the gene matches. CDR1 SQVTM and CDR2 ANQGSEA come from the germline V gene. The CDR3 nucleotides read TGCAGCGCGACGACAGGGCCTGGCTTATACTCTGGAAACACCATATATTTT. As protein: CSATTGPGLYSGNTIYF.

This chain uses TRBV15 with TRBJ2-1, with D possibly matching TRBD2 (6 bases). This CDR3 has 15 amino acids. V lost 1 base and J lost 6, with 13 bases in between. The germline V gene has CDR1 LNHNV and CDR2 YYDKDF (reference sequence). The DNA of the CDR3 is TGTGCCACCAGCAGAGGGGGGGAACGGCGCAATGAGCAGTTCTTC. This gives the protein CATSRGGERRNEQFF.